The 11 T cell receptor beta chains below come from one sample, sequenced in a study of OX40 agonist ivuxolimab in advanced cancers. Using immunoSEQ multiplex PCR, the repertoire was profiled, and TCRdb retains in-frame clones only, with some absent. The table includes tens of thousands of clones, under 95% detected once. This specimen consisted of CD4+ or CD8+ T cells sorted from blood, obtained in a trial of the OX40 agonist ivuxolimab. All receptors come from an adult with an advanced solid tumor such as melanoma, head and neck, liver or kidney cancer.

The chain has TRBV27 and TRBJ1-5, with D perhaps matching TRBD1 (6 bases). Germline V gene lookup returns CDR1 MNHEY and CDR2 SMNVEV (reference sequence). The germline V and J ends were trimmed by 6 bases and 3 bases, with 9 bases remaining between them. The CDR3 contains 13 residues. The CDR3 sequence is CASSTGNNQPQHF. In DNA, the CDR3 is TGTGCCAGCAGCACAGGGAACAATCAGCCCCAGCATTTT.

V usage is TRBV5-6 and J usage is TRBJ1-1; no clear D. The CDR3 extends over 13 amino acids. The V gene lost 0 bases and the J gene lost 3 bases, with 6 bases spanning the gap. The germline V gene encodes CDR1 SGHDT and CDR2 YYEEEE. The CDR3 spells CASSLEPHTEAFF. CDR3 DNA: TGTGCCAGCAGCTTGGAGCCCCACACTGAAGCTTTCTTT.

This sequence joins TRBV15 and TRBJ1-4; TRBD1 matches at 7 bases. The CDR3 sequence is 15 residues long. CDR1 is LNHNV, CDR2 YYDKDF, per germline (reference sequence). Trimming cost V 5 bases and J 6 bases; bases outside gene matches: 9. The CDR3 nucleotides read TGTGCCACCAGCGGCGGGACAGAGGGGGATGAAAAACTGTTTTTT. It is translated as CATSGGTEGDEKLFF.

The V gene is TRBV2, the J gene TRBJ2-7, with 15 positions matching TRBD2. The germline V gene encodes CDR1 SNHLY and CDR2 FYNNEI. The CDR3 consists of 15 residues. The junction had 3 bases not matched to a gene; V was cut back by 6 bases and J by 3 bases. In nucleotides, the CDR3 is TGTGCCAGCAGGGGACTAGCGGGAGGAAACTACGAGCAGTACTTC. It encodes CASRGLAGGNYEQYF. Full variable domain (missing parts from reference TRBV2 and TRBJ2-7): EPEVTQTPSHQVTQMGQEVILRCVPISNHLYFYWYRQILGQKVEFLVSFYNNEISEKSEIFDDQFSVERPDGSNFTLKIRSTKLEDSAMYFCASRGLAGGNYEQYFGPGTRLTVT.

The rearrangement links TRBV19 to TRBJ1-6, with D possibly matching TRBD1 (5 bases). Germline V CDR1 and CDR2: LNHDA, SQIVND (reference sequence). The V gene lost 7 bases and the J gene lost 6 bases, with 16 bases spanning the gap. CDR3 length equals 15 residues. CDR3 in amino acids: CASKRDGGSNSPLHF. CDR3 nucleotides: TGTGCCAGTAAGCGGGACGGTGGAAGTAATTCACCCCTCCACTTT.

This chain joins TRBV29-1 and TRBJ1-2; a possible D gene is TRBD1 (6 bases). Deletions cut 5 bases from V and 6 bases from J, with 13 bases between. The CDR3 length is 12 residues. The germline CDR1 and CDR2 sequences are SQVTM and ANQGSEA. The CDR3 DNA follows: TGCAGCGTTAGGAACAGGGTAGATGGCTACACCTTC. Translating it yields CSVRNRVDGYTF.

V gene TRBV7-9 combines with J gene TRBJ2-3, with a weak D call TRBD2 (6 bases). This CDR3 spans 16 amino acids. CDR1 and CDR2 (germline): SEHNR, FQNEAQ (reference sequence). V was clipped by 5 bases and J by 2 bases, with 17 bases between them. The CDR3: CASSRLERVSTDTQYF. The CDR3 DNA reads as TGTGCCAGCAGCCGTCTGGAGCGGGTGTCCACAGATACGCAGTATTTT.

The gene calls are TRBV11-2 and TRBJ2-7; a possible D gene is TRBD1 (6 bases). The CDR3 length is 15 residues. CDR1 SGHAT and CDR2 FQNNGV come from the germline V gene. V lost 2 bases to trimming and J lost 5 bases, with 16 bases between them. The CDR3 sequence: CASSLPRTGYHEQYF. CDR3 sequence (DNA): TGTGCCAGCAGCTTACCCCGAACAGGGTACCACGAGCAGTACTTC.

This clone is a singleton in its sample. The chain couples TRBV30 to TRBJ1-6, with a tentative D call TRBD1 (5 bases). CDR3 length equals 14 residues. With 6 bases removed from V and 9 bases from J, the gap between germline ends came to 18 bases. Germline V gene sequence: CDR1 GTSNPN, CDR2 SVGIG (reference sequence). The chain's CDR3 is CACRGGGVGSPLHF. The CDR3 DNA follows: TGTGCCTGCCGCGGGGGAGGGGTCGGTTCACCCCTCCACTTT.

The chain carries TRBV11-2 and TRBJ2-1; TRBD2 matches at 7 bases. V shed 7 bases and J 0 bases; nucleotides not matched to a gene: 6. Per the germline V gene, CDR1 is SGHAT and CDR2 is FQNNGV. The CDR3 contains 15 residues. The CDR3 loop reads CASTGGGSSYNEQFF. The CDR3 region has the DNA TGTGCCAGCACTGGCGGCGGGAGCTCCTACAATGAGCAGTTCTTC.

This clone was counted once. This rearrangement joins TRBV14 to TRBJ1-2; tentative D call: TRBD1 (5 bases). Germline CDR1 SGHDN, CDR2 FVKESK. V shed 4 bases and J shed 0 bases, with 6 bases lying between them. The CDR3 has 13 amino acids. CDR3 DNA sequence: TGTGCCAGCAGCCTGACAGCTAACTATGGCTACACCTTC. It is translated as CASSLTANYGYTF.